Listed here is a single T cell receptor (beta chain). The data were obtained in a study of blood T cells in healthy people across ages. Whole-study context: Per two T cells, about one barcoded beta molecule was captured through template switching.

The authors ran a second PCR of 7 to 11 cycles using a sample-barcoded 5' primer and a J-beta primer mix. TCRdb passed the 5' RACE reads through MiXCR, listing each CDR3 protein once. Of some 1.6 million distinct CDR3 sequences in the sample, around 36% were seen once. V was pared by 1 base and J by 4 bases, with 10 bases between. This CDR3 is built from 14 residues. CDR1 is SGHTA and CDR2 is FQGNSA in the germline V gene. The chain combines TRBV7-2 with TRBJ1-2; the D is unclear. This clonotype originated in a woman aged 25 to 45 in good health. The sequencing sample was made of blood. CDR3 region: CASSLVTWGYGYTF. Here the CDR3 DNA reads TGTGCCAGCAGCTTAGTTACATGGGGCTATGGCTACACCTTC.